The 29 T cell receptor beta chains reported below all come from one sample, sequenced in a study of neoadjuvant nivolumab and ipilimumab in lung cancer. Data came from immunoSEQ multiplex PCR; TCRdb stores just in-frame clones and leaves some out. The table has fewer than 30,000 clones, about 80% seen once; the top ten hold roughly 18%. The sample here was tumor tissue, taken after neoadjuvant nivolumab, alone or with ipilimumab, at or shortly before surgery. The receptors originated from an adult with non-small cell lung cancer.

This clone was counted between two and nine times. The gene calls are TRBV10-2 and TRBJ1-2, with TRBD1 as a possible D gene (5 bases). Germline V gene data show CDR1 as WSHSY and CDR2 as SAAADI. Trimming stripped 5 bases from V and 5 bases from J, with 12 bases between. The CDR3 length is 13 residues. The CDR3 DNA is TGCGCCAGCAGTTTTGGGACGGAGTATGGCTACACCTTC. Residues: CASSFGTEYGYTF.

This clone appeared a single time. This chain uses TRBV10-2 with TRBJ2-4, with 11 bases identical to TRBD2. The CDR3 runs 16 residues. V was clipped by 7 bases and J by 3 bases; unmatched bases: 8. Germline-derived CDR1 and CDR2 are WSHSY and SAAADI. CDR3 sequence: CASILTSGVGKNIQYF. In DNA, the CDR3 is TGCGCCAGCATCCTGACTAGCGGGGTCGGCAAAAACATTCAGTACTTC.

V is TRBV7-9 and J is TRBJ1-3, with TRBD1 matching over 9 bases. Germline-derived CDR1 and CDR2 are SEHNR and FQNEAQ (reference sequence). The length of the CDR3 is 13 residues. Trimming removed 6 bases from V and 7 bases from J; junction bases left unmatched: 4. The CDR3 nucleotides are TGTGCCAGCAGGCGGACAGGGGAGAACACCATATATTTT. Encoded protein: CASRRTGENTIYF.

V is TRBV5-1 and J is TRBJ2-6; D might be TRBD2 (5 bases). CDR1 is SGHRS, CDR2 YFSETQ, per germline. The CDR3 contains 14 residues. V dropped 3 bases and J dropped 1 base, with 5 bases sitting between them. CDR3 DNA sequence: TGCGCCAGCAGCTCGGGGTCTGGGGCCAACGTCCTGACTTTC. Protein: CASSSGSGANVLTF.

Here the CDR3 DNA reads TGTGCCAGCAGCTTGGCGGGCAATCAGCCCCAGCATTTT. Its protein product is CASSLAGNQPQHF. The V call is TRBV5-6, the J call TRBJ1-5; D call uncertain. Trimming stripped 0 bases from V and 2 bases from J, with 3 bases between. The germline CDR1 and CDR2 sequences are SGHDT and YYEEEE. The CDR3 runs 13 residues.

V is TRBV2 and J is TRBJ1-2; D uncertain. V was cut by 3 bases and J by 5 bases, with 16 bases left in between. This CDR3 comprises 15 residues. Looked up from germline, CDR1 is SNHLY and CDR2 is FYNNEI. CDR3: CASSEGGRQIYGYTF. The CDR3 coding sequence is TGTGCCAGCAGTGAGGGTGGACGGCAGATTTATGGCTACACCTTC.

J is TRBJ1-4 and V is TRBV6-5, with 7 bases matching TRBD1. The junction had 5 bases not matched to a gene; V was cut back by 5 bases and J by 8 bases. The germline V gene encodes CDR1 MNHEY and CDR2 SVGAGI. The CDR3 runs to 13 residues. This CDR3 is CASSEIRGEKLFF. Written as DNA, the CDR3 is TGTGCCAGCAGTGAAATCAGGGGGGAAAAACTGTTTTTT.

The rearrangement uses TRBV7-9 and TRBJ1-2, with D uncertain. Germline-derived CDR1 and CDR2 are SEHNR and FQNEAQ (reference sequence). The CDR3 spans 16 residues. Trimming stripped 5 bases from V and 1 base from J, with 17 bases between. Here the CDR3 DNA reads TGTGCCAGCAGCGTACCTTTGGATCAGAATAACTATGGCTACACCTTC. This encodes CASSVPLDQNNYGYTF.

This clone was seen more than once but under ten times. CDR3 DNA: TGTGCCAGCTCAGCGGACAGGGGACCTAACTATGGCTACACCTTC. Translation: CASSADRGPNYGYTF. This rearrangement joins TRBV18 to TRBJ1-2, with 9 nucleotides matching TRBD1. Germline V CDR1 and CDR2: KGHSH, LQKENI. The J segment lost 0 bases and the V segment lost 5 bases, leaving 4 bases of the junction unmatched. CDR3 length equals 15 residues.

The chain joins TRBV27 to TRBJ2-7; 7 nucleotides agree with TRBD1. The J segment lost 4 bases and the V segment lost 3 bases, leaving 3 bases of the junction unmatched. The V gene's germline CDR1 is MNHEY and CDR2 SMNVEV (reference sequence). The CDR3 is made up of 13 amino acids. CDR3 in amino acids: CASSFLQGYEQYF. As DNA, the CDR3 is TGTGCCAGCAGTTTTTTACAGGGGTACGAGCAGTACTTC.

The chain recombines TRBV5-1 with TRBJ2-7; D is undetermined. Trimming shortened V by 1 base and J by 3 bases, and 8 bases separated the two germline ends. There are 13 residues in the CDR3. Germline lookup yields CDR1 SGHRS and CDR2 YFSETQ. CDR3 protein: CASSLSPNYEQYF. The DNA for the CDR3 is TGCGCCAGCAGCTTGAGTCCGAACTACGAGCAGTACTTC.

The chain combines TRBV25-1 with TRBJ2-5; 10 nucleotides line up with TRBD1. V gave up 8 bases and J gave up 5 bases; unmatched junction bases: 8. The length of the CDR3 is 14 residues. Germline CDR1 MGHDK, CDR2 SYGVNS. The CDR3 reads CASADRGRGETQYF. DNA of the CDR3: TGTGCCAGCGCCGACAGGGGGCGCGGGGAGACCCAGTACTTC.

J is TRBJ2-5 and V is TRBV5-4, with 9 bases aligning to TRBD2. J was trimmed by 3 bases and V by 0 bases; bases with no gene match: 6. The CDR3 length is 16 residues. Germline V gives CDR1 SGHNT, CDR2 YYREEE (reference sequence). The CDR3 sequence: CASSLAVAGVKETQYF. The CDR3 DNA follows: TGTGCCAGCAGCTTGGCGGTAGCGGGGGTAAAAGAGACCCAGTACTTC.

This chain joins TRBV11-2 and TRBJ1-1, with TRBD1 as a possible D gene (6 bases). The CDR3 is 13 residues long. Germline V gene sequence: CDR1 SGHAT, CDR2 FQNNGV. V lost 5 bases and J lost 1, with 8 bases in between. This CDR3 reads CASSQQGNTEAFF. For the CDR3, the DNA is TGTGCCAGCAGCCAACAGGGGAACACTGAAGCTTTCTTT.

The chain uses TRBV5-1 and TRBJ1-6; the match to TRBD1 covers 9 bases. CDR3 size: 15 residues. With V trimmed by 3 bases and J by 2 bases, 0 bases remained unmatched. Germline values: CDR1 SGHRS, CDR2 YFSETQ. The CDR3 sequence is CASSWDRAYNSPLHF. CDR3 bases: TGCGCCAGCAGCTGGGACAGGGCCTATAATTCACCCCTCCACTTT. Full variable domain (remainder filled in from reference TRBV5-1 and TRBJ1-6): KAGVTQTPRYLIKTRGQQVTLSCSPISGHRSVSWYQQTPGQGLQFLFEYFSETQRNKGNFPGRFSGRQFSNSRSEMNVSTLELGDSALYLCASSWDRAYNSPLHFGNGTRLTVT.

The V call is TRBV7-2, the J call TRBJ1-2; 9 bases match TRBD1. This CDR3 has 16 residues. CDR1 SGHTA and CDR2 FQGNSA come from the germline V gene. V trimming: 3 bases; J trimming: 4 bases; junction bases outside the gene matches: 9. CDR3 DNA sequence: TGTGCCAGCAGCTTGGCACAGGGGGCTCGCCTCTATGGCTACACCTTC. Translated, it gives CASSLAQGARLYGYTF.

The chain recombines TRBV2 with TRBJ1-1; D remains unclear. The CDR3 runs to 15 residues. CDR1 is SNHLY, CDR2 FYNNEI, per germline. V lost 4 bases and J lost 0, with 12 bases in between. The CDR3 loop reads CASSAVTDMNTEAFF. Written as DNA, the CDR3 is TGTGCCAGCAGTGCCGTAACAGATATGAACACTGAAGCTTTCTTT. The variable domain in full, with the rest retrieved from reference TRBV2 and TRBJ1-1, is EPEVTQTPSHQVTQMGQEVILRCVPISNHLYFYWYRQILGQKVEFLVSFYNNEISEKSEIFDDQFSVERPDGSNFTLKIRSTKLEDSAMYFCASSAVTDMNTEAFFGQGTRLTVV.

The V call is TRBV5-1, the J call TRBJ2-3; D not resolved. CDR1 is SGHRS and CDR2 is YFSETQ in the germline V gene. The CDR3 loop spans 16 amino acids. V lost 0 bases and J lost 6, with 17 bases in between. The DNA for the CDR3 is TGCGCCAGCAGCTTGGGGCGGACCCCCGCGGCGGATACGCAGTATTTT. It codes for CASSLGRTPAADTQYF.

J is TRBJ1-4 and V is TRBV7-2; D is undetermined. The germline V gene encodes CDR1 SGHTA and CDR2 FQGNSA. The CDR3 is made up of 16 amino acids. V lost 1 base, J lost 4 bases, and 13 bases lay in between. CDR3 protein: CASSLVGGRRNEKLFF. The CDR3 DNA reads as TGTGCCAGCAGCTTAGTAGGTGGGAGACGTAATGAAAAACTGTTTTTT.

This clone has a single count. The same CDR3 arises from other DNA sequences in this sample as well. The chain combines TRBV9 with TRBJ1-6; D not resolved. Trimming took 0 bases from V and 0 from J, leaving 7 bases between them. Per germline, CDR1 SGDLS and CDR2 YYNGEE. This CDR3 region has 16 residues. This chain's CDR3 is CASSVGASSYNSPLHF. The CDR3 region has the DNA TGTGCCAGCAGCGTAGGCGCGAGCTCCTATAATTCACCCCTCCACTTT.

The chain joins TRBV6-5 to TRBJ1-6; D remains unclear. Trimming took off 6 bases at V and 7 bases at J, with 13 bases between the two ends. The CDR3 runs 14 residues. Germline V gene data show CDR1 as MNHEY and CDR2 as SVGAGI. CDR3 in amino acids: CASSRDTNNSPLHF. The CDR3 DNA sequence: TGTGCCAGCAGCCGCGACACCAACAATTCACCCCTCCACTTT.

This chain connects TRBV4-2 to TRBJ1-4; no clear D gene. The V end lost 3 bases, the J end lost 8 bases, and 10 bases lay between the germline ends. This CDR3 region has 13 residues. Germline CDR1 and CDR2: LGHNA and YNFKEQ. Here the CDR3 DNA reads TGTGCCAGCAGCCATCCGATCCCAGAAAAACTGTTTTTT. Its translation: CASSHPIPEKLFF.

The chain uses TRBV5-5 and TRBJ1-4, with D perhaps TRBD1 (5 bases). Germline values: CDR1 SGHKS, CDR2 YYEKEE (reference sequence). There are 16 residues in the CDR3. V dropped 4 bases and J dropped 5 bases, with 18 bases sitting between them. CDR3 sequence: CASSADSGTINEKLFF. The CDR3 DNA follows: TGTGCCAGCAGCGCCGACAGCGGAACGATAAATGAAAAACTGTTTTTT.

The rearrangement uses TRBV7-6 and TRBJ2-7; D gene ambiguous. The germline V and J ends were trimmed by 5 bases and 1 base, with 6 bases remaining between them. Germline V gives CDR1 SGHVS, CDR2 FNYEAQ. This CDR3 has 12 residues. The chain's CDR3 is CASSPGSYEQYF. The DNA of the CDR3 is TGTGCCAGCAGCCCCGGGTCCTACGAGCAGTACTTC.

This clone was seen a single time. The V call is TRBV7-9, the J call TRBJ2-7; 8 bases align to TRBD1. Germline loops: CDR1 SEHNR, CDR2 FQNEAQ (reference sequence). The junction had 9 bases not matched to a gene; V was cut back by 3 bases and J by 2 bases. This CDR3 region has 16 residues. The CDR3 DNA sequence: TGTGCCAGCAGCTTTGTACAGACAGGGGAGGCCTACGAGCAGTACTTC. This translates into CASSFVQTGEAYEQYF.

This clone was counted a few times. J is TRBJ2-7 and V is TRBV5-1; D not resolved. Trimming cost V 2 bases and J 4 bases, with 13 bases left between them. Germline-derived CDR1 and CDR2 are SGHRS and YFSETQ. The CDR3 loop spans 14 amino acids. CDR3 DNA: TGCGCCAGCAGCTTCTCTGATTTTAAATACGAGCAGTACTTC. Translating it yields CASSFSDFKYEQYF.

This clone was seen only a few times. The rearrangement links TRBV7-9 to TRBJ1-1; no clear D gene. The CDR3 is 13 residues long. Trimming removed 4 bases from V and 5 bases from J, with 11 bases in between. Germline lookup yields CDR1 SEHNR and CDR2 FQNEAQ (reference sequence). This CDR3 reads CASSYTGGTEAFF. The CDR3 DNA reads TGTGCCAGCAGCTATACTGGTGGGACTGAAGCTTTCTTT.

In its sample, this clone was seen a few times. The chain has TRBV2 and TRBJ2-7, with 9 bases fitting TRBD1. The CDR3 has 14 amino acids. Germline loops: CDR1 SNHLY, CDR2 FYNNEI. The V and J ends lost 5 bases and 4 bases, in that order; junction bases with no gene match: 6. CDR3 protein: CASSSNDRGYEQYF. The CDR3 coding sequence is TGTGCCAGCAGTTCAAATGACAGGGGGTACGAGCAGTACTTC.

This chain connects TRBV7-9 to TRBJ2-2; TRBD1 agrees at 8 bases. V shed 4 bases, J shed 6 bases, and the junction held 4 bases outside the gene matches. Germline V gives CDR1 SEHNR, CDR2 FQNEAQ (reference sequence). The CDR3 length is 14 residues. The CDR3 region has the DNA TGTGCCAGCAGCTGGACAGGGATGGCCGGGGAGCTGTTTTTT. Translation gives CASSWTGMAGELFF.